Following are 16 T cell receptor beta chains from one sample sequenced in a study of blood T cell repertoires in COVID-19 (dated by TCRdb to 2020 to 2022). The library relied on the immunoSEQ multiplex PCR assay. The clones in this table, taken by TCRdb from immuneACCESS, are in-frame only. Not every clone is retained; where verified, under half of the shortfall comes from an unresolved V gene, and the cause of the rest is unknown. The sample table shows fewer than 400,000 clones, and under 90% are seen once. The ten top clones hold over 4% of the sample. The sequenced sample consisted of PBMCs or T cells enriched from blood (not recorded which). The source is a man aged 55 to 70 who had recovered from COVID-19.

Concerning this clone itself: This same CDR3 is encoded by further DNA sequences in the sample. The chain has TRBV6-5 and TRBJ1-3, with D unresolved. Germline assignment: CDR1 MNHEY and CDR2 SVGAGI. The V end was cut by 0 bases, the J end by 1 base, with 7 bases between. This CDR3 is 15 amino acids long. This CDR3 is CASSYSGGSGNTIYF. Here the CDR3 DNA reads TGTGCCAGCAGTTACTCTGGCGGATCTGGAAACACCATATATTTT.

This clone was detected only a few times. The chain joins TRBV19 to TRBJ2-6; possibly TRBD2 for D (5 bases). V was shortened by 8 bases and J by 4 bases, with 18 bases between the two germline ends. There are 16 residues in the CDR3. The germline gives CDR1 LNHDA, CDR2 SQIVND (reference sequence). CDR3 sequence (DNA): TGTGCCAGTCTCCCTCTCGGGGTTACCGGGGCCAACGTCCTGACTTTC. Encoded protein: CASLPLGVTGANVLTF.

The chain recombines TRBV5-4 with TRBJ2-3, with 8 bases fitting TRBD2. V trimming: 3 bases; J trimming: 4 bases; junction bases outside the gene matches: 7. Germline V gives CDR1 SGHNT, CDR2 YYREEE (reference sequence). The CDR3 loop spans 15 amino acids. The CDR3 DNA reads TGTGCCAGCAGCTCCCGGGAGGGCCTAGCAGATACGCAGTATTTT. Translating gives CASSSREGLADTQYF. Variable domain in full (rest from reference TRBV5-4 and TRBJ2-3): ETGVTQSPTHLIKTRGQQVTLRCSSQSGHNTVSWYQQALGQGPQFIFQYYREEENGRGNFPPRFSGLQFPNYSSELNVNALELDDSALYLCASSSREGLADTQYFGPGTRLTVL.

This chain joins TRBV18 and TRBJ1-6; D perhaps matches TRBD1 (6 bases). Germline values: CDR1 KGHSH, CDR2 LQKENI. The CDR3 contains 14 residues. Between the trimmed V and J ends, which lost 4 bases and 4 bases, there was a span of 8 bases. The CDR3 loop is CASSQDRYNSPLHF. The CDR3, as DNA: TGTGCCAGCTCACAGGACAGATATAATTCACCCCTCCACTTT.

This rearrangement joins TRBV11-2 to TRBJ1-4, with D tentatively TRBD1 (5 bases). Trimming shortened V by 2 bases and J by 7 bases, and 11 bases separated the two germline ends. The CDR3 sequence is 14 residues long. The germline gives CDR1 SGHAT, CDR2 FQNNGV. In DNA, the CDR3 is TGTGCCAGCAGCTTATTGGGGGGTAGTGAAAAACTGTTTTTT. It yields the protein CASSLLGGSEKLFF.

The chain couples TRBV28 to TRBJ2-7; 8 positions match TRBD1. V was pared by 5 bases and J by 5 bases, with 8 bases of the junction left unmatched. The CDR3 runs to 14 residues. Germline CDR1 reads MDHEN; CDR2 reads SYDVKM. CDR3 sequence: CASSQLQGADEQYF. Here the CDR3 DNA reads TGTGCCAGCAGTCAACTTCAGGGGGCAGACGAGCAGTACTTC.

V gene TRBV7-2 combines with J gene TRBJ1-2; 8 nucleotides agree with TRBD1. The CDR3 has 15 residues. Germline V gives CDR1 SGHTA, CDR2 FQGNSA. V lost 4 bases and J lost 4; bases outside the gene matches: 8. The CDR3 DNA is TGTGCCAGCAGCTATGGACAGGGCGCCTTCTATGGCTACACCTTC. Amino acids: CASSYGQGAFYGYTF. The variable domain in full, completed from reference TRBV7-2 and TRBJ1-2, reads GAGVSQSPSNKVTEKGKDVELRCDPISGHTALYWYRQSLGQGLEFLIYFQGNSAPDKSGLPSDRFSAERTGGSVSTLTIQRTQQEDSAVYLCASSYGQGAFYGYTFGSGTRLTVV.

V usage is TRBV21-1 and J usage is TRBJ1-6; the table's D call, TRBD1, has no DNA check behind it. TRBV21-1 constitutes a pseudogene. The CDR3 contains 18 residues. CDR3 coding DNA: TGTGCCAGCAGCAAAGGTCAAGCAGGGGCGTCTTATAATTCACCCCTCCACTTT. As protein: CASSKGQAGASYNSPLHF.

In nucleotides, the CDR3 is TGTGCCAGCAGCGCCGGGGGCCAAGAGACCCAGTACTTC. This sequence encodes CASSAGGQETQYF. This chain links TRBV9 with TRBJ2-5, with a tentative D call TRBD2 (6 bases). This CDR3 comprises 13 residues. Deletions cut 3 bases from V and 1 base from J, with 7 bases between. Germline V gene lookup returns CDR1 SGDLS and CDR2 YYNGEE.

The chain uses TRBV21-1 and TRBJ2-7; the D call TRBD2 from the table was never checked on the DNA. TRBV21-1 is a known pseudogene. The CDR3 has 12 amino acids. The CDR3: CASPERAYEQYF. Here the CDR3 DNA reads TGTGCCAGCCCCGAACGGGCCTACGAGCAGTACTTC.

This clone was seen only once. V gene TRBV5-1 combines with J gene TRBJ2-6; possible D gene TRBD1, 6 bases. Trimming shortened V by 4 bases and J by 0 bases, and 14 bases separated the two germline ends. This CDR3 has 17 residues. CDR1 SGHRS and CDR2 YFSETQ come from the germline V gene. This CDR3 is CASSLTTGSSGANVLTF. CDR3 sequence (DNA): TGCGCCAGCAGCCTAACGACAGGAAGCTCTGGGGCCAACGTCCTGACTTTC.

In its sample, this clone was seen once. The chain has TRBV15 and TRBJ2-7, with TRBD2 matching 14 bases. J was trimmed by 4 bases and V by 3 bases; bases with no gene match: 2. CDR1 LNHNV and CDR2 YYDKDF come from the germline V gene (reference sequence). The CDR3 length is 15 residues. This CDR3 is CATSRGTSGRYEQYF. In nucleotides, the CDR3 is TGTGCCACCAGCAGGGGGACTAGCGGGAGATACGAGCAGTACTTC.

DNA of the CDR3: TGTGCCAGCACCCGGGGGGACTGGGATTTCGAGCAGTACTTC. As protein: CASTRGDWDFEQYF. The gene calls are TRBV28 and TRBJ2-7, with 7 bases that match TRBD2. This CDR3 is 14 amino acids long. CDR1 and CDR2 (germline): MDHEN, SYDVKM. The V gene end was trimmed by 7 bases and the J gene end by 6 bases; junction bases not matched to a gene: 12.

This clone was seen a handful of times. This chain uses TRBV27 with TRBJ1-6; maybe TRBD1 (5 bases). The CDR3 runs 15 residues. The ends were cut back, 6 bases at V and 0 bases at J, with 9 bases in the middle. CDR1 and CDR2 (germline): MNHEY, SMNVEV (reference sequence). CDR3 sequence (DNA): TGTGCCAGCAGCCTTCAGGGCTCCTATAATTCACCCCTCCACTTT. This sequence encodes CASSLQGSYNSPLHF.

V usage is TRBV27 and J usage is TRBJ1-1; TRBD1 matches 11 bases. V shed 3 bases, J shed 3 bases, and the junction held 9 bases outside the gene matches. Germline values: CDR1 MNHEY, CDR2 SMNVEV (reference sequence). The CDR3 spans 17 residues. DNA of the CDR3: TGTGCCAGCAGTTTGATGGACAGGGGGCGCGGGGACACTGAAGCTTTCTTT. Translating it yields CASSLMDRGRGDTEAFF.

This clone was recorded a few times. This chain links TRBV28 with TRBJ2-7; TRBD2 agrees at 10 bases. Germline V gene sequence: CDR1 MDHEN, CDR2 SYDVKM. J lost 5 bases, V lost 3 bases, and 13 bases had no gene match. This CDR3 is 17 amino acids long. The CDR3 region has the DNA TGTGCCAGCAGTTTCCTGCGGGCTAGCGGGAGTGGTAACGAGCAGTACTTC. This gives the protein CASSFLRASGSGNEQYF.